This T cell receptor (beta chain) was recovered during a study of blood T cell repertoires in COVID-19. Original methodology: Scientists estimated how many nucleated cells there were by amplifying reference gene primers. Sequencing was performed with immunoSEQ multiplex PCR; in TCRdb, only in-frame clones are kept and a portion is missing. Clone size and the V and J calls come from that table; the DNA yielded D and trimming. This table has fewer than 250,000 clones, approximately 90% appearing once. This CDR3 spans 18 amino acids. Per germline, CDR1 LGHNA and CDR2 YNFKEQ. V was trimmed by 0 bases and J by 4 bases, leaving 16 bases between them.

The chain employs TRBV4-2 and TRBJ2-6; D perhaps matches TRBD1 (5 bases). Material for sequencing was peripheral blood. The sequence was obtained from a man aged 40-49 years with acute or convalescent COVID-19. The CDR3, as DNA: TGTGCCAGCAGCCAAGATTACACGTCGGCAGGGGGGGCCAACGTCCTGACTTTC. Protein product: CASSQDYTSAGGANVLTF.